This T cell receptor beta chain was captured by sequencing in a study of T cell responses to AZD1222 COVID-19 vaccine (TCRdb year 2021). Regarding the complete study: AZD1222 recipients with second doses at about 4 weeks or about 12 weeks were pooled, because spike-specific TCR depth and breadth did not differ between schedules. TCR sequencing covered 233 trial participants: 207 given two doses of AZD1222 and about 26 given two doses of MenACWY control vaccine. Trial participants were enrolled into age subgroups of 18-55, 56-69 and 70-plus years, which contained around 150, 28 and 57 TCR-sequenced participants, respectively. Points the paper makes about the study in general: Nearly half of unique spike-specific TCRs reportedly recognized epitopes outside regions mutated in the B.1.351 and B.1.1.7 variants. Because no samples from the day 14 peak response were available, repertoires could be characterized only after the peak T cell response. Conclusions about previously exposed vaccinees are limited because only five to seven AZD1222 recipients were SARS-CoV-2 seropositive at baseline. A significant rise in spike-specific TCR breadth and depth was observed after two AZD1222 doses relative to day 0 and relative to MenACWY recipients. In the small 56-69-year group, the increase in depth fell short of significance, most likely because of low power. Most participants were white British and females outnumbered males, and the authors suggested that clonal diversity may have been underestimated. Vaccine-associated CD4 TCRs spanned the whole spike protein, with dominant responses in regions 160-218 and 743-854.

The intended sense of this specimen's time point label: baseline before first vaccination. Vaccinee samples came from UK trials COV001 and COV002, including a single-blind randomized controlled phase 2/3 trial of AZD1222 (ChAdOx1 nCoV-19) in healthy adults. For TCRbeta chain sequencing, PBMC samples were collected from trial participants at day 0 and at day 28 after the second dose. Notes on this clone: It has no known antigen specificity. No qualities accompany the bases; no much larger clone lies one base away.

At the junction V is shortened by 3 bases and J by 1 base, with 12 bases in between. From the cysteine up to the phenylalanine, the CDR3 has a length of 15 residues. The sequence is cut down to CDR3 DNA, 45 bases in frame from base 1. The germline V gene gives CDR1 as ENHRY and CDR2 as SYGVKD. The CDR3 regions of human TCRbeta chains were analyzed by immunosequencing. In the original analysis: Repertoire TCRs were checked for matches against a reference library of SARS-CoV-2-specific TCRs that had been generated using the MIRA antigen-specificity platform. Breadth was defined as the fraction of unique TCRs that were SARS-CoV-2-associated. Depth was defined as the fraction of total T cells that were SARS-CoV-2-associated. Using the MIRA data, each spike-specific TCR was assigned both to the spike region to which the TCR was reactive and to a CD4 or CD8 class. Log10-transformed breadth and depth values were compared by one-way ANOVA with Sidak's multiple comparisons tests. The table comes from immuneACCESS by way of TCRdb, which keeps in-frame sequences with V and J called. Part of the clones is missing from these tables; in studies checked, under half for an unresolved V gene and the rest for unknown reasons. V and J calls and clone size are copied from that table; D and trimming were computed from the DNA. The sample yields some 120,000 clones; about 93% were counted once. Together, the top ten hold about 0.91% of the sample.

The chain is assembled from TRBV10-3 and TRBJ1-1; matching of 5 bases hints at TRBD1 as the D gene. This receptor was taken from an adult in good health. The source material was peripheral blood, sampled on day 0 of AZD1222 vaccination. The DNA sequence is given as TGTGCCATCAGTGATCTGGGGCAGGGGAACACTGAAGCTTTCTTT. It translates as CAISDLGQGNTEAFF.